A single sample gave rise to the 16 T cell receptor beta chains below, sequenced in a study of blood T cell repertoires in COVID-19. The protocol was immunoSEQ multiplex PCR, while the TCRdb copy is restricted to in-frame clones and leaves out a portion. The table shows about 100,000 clones, with around four fifths occurring only once. The sequenced sample consisted of peripheral blood. All receptors come from a man aged 40-49 years with active or convalescent COVID-19.

The chain combines TRBV4-3 with TRBJ2-4; a possible D gene is TRBD1 (7 bases). Trimming removed 0 bases at V and 7 bases at J, with 16 bases between. In germline, CDR1 is LGHNA, CDR2 YSLEER. CDR3 length equals 16 residues. The CDR3 region is CASSQEAATGRNIQYF. The CDR3, as DNA: TGCGCCAGCAGCCAAGAAGCGGCGACAGGGAGGAACATTCAGTACTTC.

The chain is built from TRBV3-1 (or the pseudogene TRBV3-2) and TRBJ1-1, with 7 nucleotides matching TRBD1. J gave up 0 bases and V 3 bases, and 7 bases lay outside the gene matches. Germline-derived CDR1 and CDR2 are LGHDT and YNNKEL (reference sequence). This CDR3 is 16 amino acids long. The CDR3 DNA reads as TGTGCCAGCAGCCATCCCGGAACAGGGGTGAACACTGAAGCTTTCTTT. Amino acids: CASSHPGTGVNTEAFF.

This clone was counted a few times. This sequence joins TRBV7-2 and TRBJ1-3; D gene unclear. V gave up 5 bases and J gave up 0 bases, with 11 bases separating them. Germline values: CDR1 SGHTA, CDR2 FQGNSA. CDR3 length: 15 residues. Here the CDR3 reads CASSADWSSGNTIYF. The DNA of the CDR3 is TGTGCCAGCAGCGCGGACTGGAGCTCTGGAAACACCATATATTTT.

The genes are TRBV30 and TRBJ2-2, with 10 bases fitting TRBD2. The CDR3 loop spans 14 amino acids. V gave up 6 bases and J gave up 5 bases; unmatched junction bases: 6. The germline V gene encodes CDR1 GTSNPN and CDR2 SVGIG (reference sequence). The CDR3 DNA reads as TGTGCCTGCAGTAGCGGGGGGATGACCGGGGAGCTGTTTTTT. This translates into CACSSGGMTGELFF.

The chain recombines TRBV4-1 with TRBJ2-3; the match to TRBD1 covers 9 bases. The CDR3 is made up of 19 amino acids. Germline trimming cut 0 bases from V and 7 bases from J; bases unmatched to any gene: 17. In germline, CDR1 is MGHRA, CDR2 YSYEKL. For the CDR3, the DNA is TGCGCCAGCAGCCAAGATACCACCGAGGACAGGGGACGTAAAAATACGCAGTATTTT. Residues: CASSQDTTEDRGRKNTQYF.

This clone was recorded once. V gene TRBV18 combines with J gene TRBJ1-2, with D possibly being TRBD1 (6 bases). Trimming took 0 bases from V and 1 from J, leaving 15 bases between them. The CDR3 has 17 amino acids. CDR1 KGHSH and CDR2 LQKENI come from the germline V gene. CDR3 nucleotide sequence: TGTGCCAGCTCACCACCGATCGGACAGAATAATAACTATGGCTACACCTTC. This translates into CASSPPIGQNNNYGYTF.

V is TRBV7-9 and J is TRBJ1-1; D gene ambiguous. The CDR3 sequence is 13 residues long. Trimming left V 0 bases short and J 1 base short, with 3 bases between. Germline lookup yields CDR1 SEHNR and CDR2 FQNEAQ (reference sequence). The DNA of the CDR3 is TGTGCCAGCAGCTTAGCACAGAACACTGAAGCTTTCTTT. Translating it yields CASSLAQNTEAFF. Full variable domain (remainder filled in from reference TRBV7-9 and TRBJ1-1): DTGVSQNPRHKITKRGQNVTFRCDPISEHNRLYWYRQTLGQGPEFLTYFQNEAQLEKSRLLSDRFSAERPKGSFSTLEIQRTEQGDSAMYLCASSLAQNTEAFFGQGTRLTVV.

The chain combines TRBV7-2 with TRBJ2-7, with 10 positions matching TRBD1. This CDR3 is 15 amino acids long. Unmatched junction bases numbered 1, after V lost 1 base and J lost 1 base. The germline gives CDR1 SGHTA, CDR2 FQGNSA. In DNA, the CDR3 is TGTGCCAGCAGCTTAGTGGACAGGGGGTCCTACGAGCAGTACTTC. It encodes CASSLVDRGSYEQYF.

The chain couples TRBV3-1 (or the pseudogene TRBV3-2) to TRBJ1-1; unclear D gene. Germline V gene data show CDR1 as LGHDT and CDR2 as YNNKEL (reference sequence). With 2 bases removed from V and 5 bases from J, the gap between germline ends came to 6 bases. The CDR3 loop spans 12 amino acids. The CDR3 loop is CASSQTETEAFF. The CDR3 nucleotides read TGTGCCAGCAGCCAAACGGAGACTGAAGCTTTCTTT.

This clone came up a few times. V gene TRBV12-3 or TRBV12-4 combines with J gene TRBJ1-3; 7 bases are shared with TRBD1. With 7 bases clipped from V and 5 bases from J, the junction kept 5 bases outside the gene matches. This CDR3 comprises 13 residues. The DNA of the CDR3 is TGTGCCAGCATTCGGGACAGTAGAAACACCATATATTTT. Protein: CASIRDSRNTIYF.

The rearrangement joins TRBV9 to TRBJ2-1; D perhaps matches TRBD2 (5 bases). CDR3 length: 13 residues. CDR1 and CDR2 (germline): SGDLS, YYNGEE. Trimming removed 4 bases at V and 7 bases at J, with 12 bases between. In DNA, the CDR3 is TGTGCCAGCAGCTACCGGACGGGGAATGAGCAGTTCTTC. It codes for CASSYRTGNEQFF. The whole variable domain, filled in from reference TRBV9 and TRBJ2-1, reads DSGVTQTPKHLITATGQRVTLRCSPRSGDLSVYWYQQSLDQGLQFLIQYYNGEERAKGNILERFSAQQFPDLHSELNLSSLELGDSALYFCASSYRTGNEQFFGPGTRLTVL.

This clone is a singleton in its sample. This CDR3 is CASSQETRTYNEQFF. The CDR3 DNA sequence: TGCGCCAGCAGCCAAGAGACTAGAACATACAATGAGCAGTTCTTC. This chain links TRBV4-1 with TRBJ2-1, with D possibly being TRBD2 (6 bases). The germline CDR1 and CDR2 sequences are MGHRA and YSYEKL. Trimming cost V 0 bases and J 4 bases, with 10 bases left between them. This CDR3 spans 15 amino acids.

This rearrangement joins TRBV6-6 to TRBJ2-4; TRBD1 might be the D (5 bases). The CDR3 sequence is 16 residues long. Trimming left V 2 bases short and J 1 base short, with 12 bases between. From germline, CDR1 is MNHNY and CDR2 SVGAGI (reference sequence). The chain's CDR3 is CASSYIQGAAKNIQYF. As DNA, the CDR3 is TGTGCCAGCAGTTACATTCAGGGTGCGGCCAAAAACATTCAGTACTTC.

The chain couples TRBV12-5 to TRBJ2-5; 12 bases fit TRBD2. Per germline, CDR1 LGHNT and CDR2 FRNRAP. V gave up 4 bases and J gave up 7 bases; unmatched junction bases: 10. This CDR3 is 16 amino acids long. DNA of the CDR3: TGTGCTAGTGGTTCCCCCGGACTAGCGGGGCAGGGGACCCAGTACTTC. As protein: CASGSPGLAGQGTQYF.

The V gene is TRBV9, the J gene TRBJ1-2; D remains ambiguous. V lost 0 bases to trimming and J lost 8 bases, with 11 bases between them. CDR3 length equals 13 residues. Germline lookup yields CDR1 SGDLS and CDR2 YYNGEE. The DNA for the CDR3 is TGTGCCAGCAGCGTAGGGGAGGCAGGCGGCTACACCTTC. Translation: CASSVGEAGGYTF.

The chain joins TRBV12-5 to TRBJ2-7; the match to TRBD1 covers 7 bases. The germline V gene encodes CDR1 LGHNT and CDR2 FRNRAP. This CDR3 is built from 16 residues. The V segment lost 0 bases and the J segment 3 bases; nucleotides outside the gene matches: 8. CDR3 DNA: TGTGCTAGTGGTTTGGTACGGTCAGGGGGATTCTACGAGCAGTACTTC. It codes for CASGLVRSGGFYEQYF.